The 14 T cell receptor beta chains presented below share a single source sample, sequenced in a study of tumor-infiltrating lymphocytes in primary liver carcinoma. Without any cell sorting, about 18-31 mg of bulk tissue yielded co-extracted RNA and DNA. A primer in the constant region served to generate TCR beta cDNA from approximately 450 ng of total RNA. Three rounds of nested multiplex PCR with slightly modified ARM-PCR produced TCR beta libraries. The first two PCR rounds used TRBV1-TRBV30 primers with a Cbeta primer, approximately 10 cycles each. TCRdb reanalysed the multiplex PCR reads using MiXCR and keeps one entry per CDR3 protein. The data show some 130,000 distinct CDR3 sequences, roughly 70% seen once. Sample: tumor-adjacent normal liver tissue. These receptors were taken from a woman aged 55-70 years with primary liver carcinoma and hepatitis B virus infection.

The rearrangement links TRBV21-1 to TRBJ1-4. TRBV21-1 is shown as a pseudogene. This CDR3 comprises 17 residues. The CDR3 DNA sequence: TGTGCCAGCAGCAAAATGGCAGAACATGCAACTAATGAAAAACTGTTTTTT. Its translation is CASSKMAEHATNEKLFF.

Notes on this clonotype: Given the absence of the conserved phenylalanine or tryptophan at the CDR3 end, a read error is likely. The chain is built from TRBV29-1 and TRBJ2-7; a weak D match, TRBD1 (6 bases). Germline V gene lookup returns CDR1 SQVTM and CDR2 ANQGSEA. The ends were cut back, 5 bases at V and 4 bases at J, with 18 bases in the middle. The CDR3 has 14 residues. The DNA for the CDR3 is TGCAGCGTTATCGGACAGTCAGGAGGTTACGAGCAGTACCTC. Protein product: CSVIGQSGGYEQYL.

Regarding this clonotype: At one of its ends the junction is not consistent with the germline gene, which may arise from a read error. CDR3 DNA sequence: TGCGCCTGCAGCCGCGCCATGGAGACTGAAGCTTTCTTT. This encodes CACSRAMETEAFF. The rearrangement joins TRBV4-1 to TRBJ1-1, with no clear D. The CDR3 spans 13 residues. Per the germline V gene, CDR1 is MGHRA and CDR2 is YSYEKL.

On this clonotype itself: Sequence at one end of the junction differs from germline and may be a read error. The rearrangement uses TRBV29-1 and TRBJ2-7; the match to TRBD2 covers 13 bases. The CDR3 has 13 amino acids. Germline V gene sequence: CDR1 SQVTM, CDR2 ANQGSEA. The CDR3 nucleotides read TGCGGCGTTGAGCGGACTAGCGGGAGTGAGCAGTACTTC. Encoded protein: CGVERTSGSEQYF.

Turning to this clonotype: One junction end disagrees with the germline gene, perhaps due to a read error. The rearrangement links TRBV11-2 to TRBJ2-3; D is possibly TRBD2 (6 bases). Germline V gene sequence: CDR1 SGHAT, CDR2 FQNNGV. The CDR3 extends over 14 amino acids. The CDR3, as DNA: TGTGCCAGCAGCTGGGGCACTAGCACAGATACGCAGTTTTTT. It yields the protein CASSWGTSTDTQFF.

Details on this clonotype: A clone one base away is much larger, so this may be a read error. The V gene is TRBV10-3, the J gene TRBJ1-2; weak D call: TRBD1 (6 bases). This CDR3 region has 13 residues. With 8 bases removed from V and 10 bases from J, the gap between germline ends came to 20 bases. Germline V CDR1 and CDR2: ENHRY, SYGVKD. For the CDR3, the DNA is TGTGCCATCGGACCGGACAGTCTGGATGACTACACCTTC. It yields the protein CAIGPDSLDDYTF.

As regards this clonotype: A much more abundant neighbour one base away suggests this may be a read error. V and J are TRBV5-1 and TRBJ1-2, with D perhaps matching TRBD1 (5 bases). The germline V gene has CDR1 SGHRS and CDR2 YFSETQ. The V and J ends lost 3 bases and 6 bases respectively, with 12 bases between them. The CDR3 loop spans 13 amino acids. The CDR3 sequence is CASSWQRGDGYTF. CDR3 bases: TGCGCCAGCAGCTGGCAACGGGGCGATGGCTACACCTTC.

The table lists this clonotype with a few counts. This chain links TRBV11-2 with TRBJ1-1; a possible D gene is TRBD1 (5 bases). The ends were cut back, 3 bases at V and 1 base at J, with 12 bases in the middle. Germline CDR1 reads SGHAT; CDR2 reads FQNNGV. CDR3 length equals 15 residues. The CDR3 region is CASSFDSSSNTEAFF. DNA for the CDR3: TGTGCCAGCAGCTTTGACAGTTCCTCGAACACTGAAGCTTTCTTT.

The chain couples TRBV18 to TRBJ2-7, with D tentatively TRBD1 (6 bases). Looked up from germline, CDR1 is KGHSH and CDR2 is LQKENI. CDR3 length equals 14 residues. V was clipped by 3 bases and J by 9 bases, with 18 bases between them. The CDR3 nucleotides are TGTGCCAGCTCACCCTCGACAGGATACTCGGGGCAGTACTTC. Residues: CASSPSTGYSGQYF.

Concerning this clonotype: Just one base apart from a much larger clone, this may be a read error. This chain joins TRBV6-2 or TRBV6-3 and TRBJ2-7, with unresolved D. The germline V gene has CDR1 MNHEY and CDR2 SVGEGT. The CDR3 consists of 13 residues. CDR3 sequence reads: CASSYLRAYKQYF. The CDR3 DNA follows: TGTGCCAGCAGTTATCTCCGGGCCTACAAGCAGTACTTC.

This clonotype was seen just once. One junction end disagrees with the germline gene, perhaps due to a read error. V and J are TRBV28 and TRBJ2-7, with D perhaps TRBD1 (5 bases). Germline V gene data show CDR1 as MDHEN and CDR2 as SYDVKM. CDR3 length: 12 amino acids. The CDR3 here is CATLGQLYEKYF. For the CDR3, the DNA is TGTGCCACGCTGGGGCAACTCTACGAGAAGTACTTC.

This clonotype was counted a single time. Since the CDR3 does not end with the conserved phenylalanine or tryptophan, this likely comes from a read error. The chain couples TRBV29-1 to TRBJ2-5; D may match TRBD1 or TRBD2 (5 bases each). V lost 2 bases to trimming and J lost 2 bases, with 15 bases between them. Germline-derived CDR1 and CDR2 are SQVTM and ANQGSEA. The length of the CDR3 is 15 residues. This chain's CDR3 is CSVELARERQETQYL. The CDR3 DNA follows: TGCAGCGTTGAACTGGCCAGGGAGCGGCAAGAGACCCAGTACTTA.

For this clonotype: This may stem from a read error, because a much larger clone lies one nucleotide away. This chain uses TRBV5-1 with TRBJ1-6, with D unclear. The ends were cut back, 4 bases at V and 5 bases at J, with 13 bases in the middle. Germline-derived CDR1 and CDR2 are SGHRS and YFSETQ. The CDR3 sequence is 15 residues long. CDR3 DNA: TGCGCCAGCAGCCAGTCCGGCAGACATAATTCACCCCTCCACTTT. This gives the protein CASSQSGRHNSPLHF.

CDR3 DNA sequence: TGTGCCAGCAGTGCTCGACTAGCGACTGACGTCGAGCAGTACGTC. Translating gives CASSARLATDVEQYV. The genes are TRBV6-1 and TRBJ2-7; 8 bases line up with TRBD2. This CDR3 contains 15 residues. With 4 bases clipped from V and 6 bases from J, the junction kept 11 bases outside the gene matches. Germline V CDR1 and CDR2: MNHNS, SASEGT.